Included here is one TCR beta chain sequence, with context. The data derive from a study of low-dose radiotherapy and immunotherapy resistance in tumors. Study-wide context: Treatment of Cohort 1 consisted of 0.5 Gy per fraction every 2 weeks, adding up to 6.5 Gy. Intravenously given cyclophosphamide 200 mg/m2 followed a two-week schedule that placed each dose one day before radiation and immunotherapy.

Alpha- and beta-chain coverage of first-strand cDNA came from TRAV- and TRBV-specific primers. TCRs were amplified for roughly 22 PCR cycles with a constant-region primer and V-primer adapter. In vitro transcription served to amplify the isolated mRNA. TCRdb independently ran MiXCR on the reads; one entry per CDR3 protein. The sample has more than 50,000 distinct CDR3 sequences, around 27% seen once. The time point is: before trial treatment. The sequence was collected from a male donor with rectosigmoid adenocarcinoma. The sequencing used PBMCs, collected before treatment.

CDR3 DNA sequence: TGTGCCAGCAGCCAAGATCAGACTAGCGGGAAATACGAGCAGTACTTC. Translation: CASSQDQTSGKYEQYF. The rearrangement links TRBV4-2 to TRBJ2-7; 11 positions match TRBD2. The germline gives CDR1 LGHNA, CDR2 YNFKEQ. V lost 0 bases to trimming and J lost 4 bases; unmatched junction nucleotides: 5. This CDR3 has 16 residues.